Following are 27 T cell receptor beta chains from one sample sequenced in a study of graft-versus-host responses after intestinal transplantation. Graft samples were processed, releasing intraepithelial and lamina propria lymphocytes. TCRdb's copy holds only in-frame clones and misses some; the assay was immunoSEQ multiplex PCR. The data show approximately 10,000 clones, with about 68% seen just once and roughly 4% held by the top ten. Sequences were derived from ileum tissue, sampled 142 days after intestinal transplantation. All receptors come from a human patient who received an intestinal transplant, so some T cells may come from the graft donor.

This clone was recorded a few times. This chain uses TRBV5-1 with TRBJ2-7; TRBD2 agrees at 8 bases. This CDR3 has 16 amino acids. Trimming at V came to 3 bases and at J to 2 bases, leaving 10 bases not matched to a gene. CDR1 SGHRS and CDR2 YFSETQ come from the germline V gene. The CDR3 region is CASSWISGISTYEQYF. The CDR3 bases are TGCGCCAGCAGCTGGATTAGCGGGATTAGTACCTACGAGCAGTACTTC.

The J gene is TRBJ2-3, the V gene TRBV19; 7 nucleotides match TRBD2. The CDR3 has 15 amino acids. Germline V lookup: CDR1 LNHDA, CDR2 SQIVND (reference sequence). Unmatched junction bases numbered 9, after V lost 5 bases and J lost 4 bases. The CDR3 is CASSLSREGADTQYF. The CDR3 region has the DNA TGTGCCAGTAGTTTATCGAGGGAGGGCGCAGATACGCAGTATTTT.

The rearrangement uses TRBV6-6 and TRBJ2-7; maybe TRBD1 (6 bases). V gave up 6 bases and J gave up 9 bases, with 18 bases separating them. Germline V CDR1 and CDR2: MNHNY, SVGAGI (reference sequence). There are 13 residues in the CDR3. The CDR3 nucleotides read TGTGCCAGCAGCCTCACCTTCGTCAGGGGGCAGTACTTC. As protein: CASSLTFVRGQYF.

The CDR3: CASSGAGGLTDTQYF. CDR3 nucleotides: TGTGCCAGCAGCGGAGCGGGAGGGCTGACAGATACGCAGTATTTT. V usage is TRBV9 and J usage is TRBJ2-3, with 10 positions matching TRBD2. CDR1 and CDR2 (germline): SGDLS, YYNGEE. The V and J ends lost 3 bases and 3 bases, in that order; junction bases with no gene match: 4. The CDR3 spans 15 residues.

To note about this clone: This may be a read error: a much more frequent sequence differs by one nucleotide. Other DNA sequences in the sample encode the same CDR3. The J gene is TRBJ1-1, the V gene TRBV14; tentative D call: TRBD1 (5 bases). The V end lost 1 base, the J end lost 0 bases, and 6 bases lay between the germline ends. The germline V gene encodes CDR1 SGHDN and CDR2 FVKESK. This CDR3 spans 14 amino acids. CDR3 sequence reads: CASSQAGMNTEAFF. The CDR3 bases are TGTGCCAGCAGCCAAGCAGGGATGAACACTGAAGCTTTCTTT.

The chain recombines TRBV9 with TRBJ2-3, with D hard to call. V lost 4 bases to trimming and J lost 1 base, with 10 bases between them. Germline CDR1 SGDLS, CDR2 YYNGEE. The CDR3 runs 14 residues. The CDR3: CASSLRERTDTQYF. CDR3 nucleotides: TGTGCCAGCAGCCTCCGCGAGCGCACAGATACGCAGTATTTT.

Remarks on this clone: Other DNA sequences from this sample encode an identical CDR3 as well. The chain uses TRBV2 and TRBJ1-2, with no clear D. The CDR3 extends over 11 amino acids. CDR1 and CDR2 from the germline V gene are SNHLY and FYNNEI. Deletions cut 6 bases from V and 7 bases from J, with 9 bases between. CDR3 protein: CASSPTSGYTF. In DNA form, the CDR3 reads TGTGCCAGCAGCCCGACATCTGGCTACACCTTC.

The rearrangement links TRBV4-1 to TRBJ2-3, with 15 nucleotides matching TRBD2. The CDR3 consists of 18 residues. In germline, CDR1 is MGHRA, CDR2 YSYEKL. The V segment lost 1 base and the J segment 6 bases; nucleotides outside the gene matches: 8. The CDR3: CASSQAHPGTSGGDTQYF. CDR3 coding DNA: TGCGCCAGCAGCCAAGCGCACCCCGGGACTAGCGGGGGGGATACGCAGTATTTT.

The chain uses TRBV5-5 and TRBJ1-1, with D possibly TRBD1 on 5 matching bases. V was shortened by 1 base and J by 10 bases, with 20 bases between the two germline ends. Germline loops: CDR1 SGHKS, CDR2 YYEKEE (reference sequence). The CDR3 extends over 15 amino acids. Written as DNA, the CDR3 is TGTGCCAGCAGCTTGACCTCTAGCGGTCGGGGACCAGCTTTCTTT. This codes for CASSLTSSGRGPAFF. The full variable domain, in which reference TRBV5-5 and TRBJ1-1 provide the parts outside the CDR3, is DAGVTQSPTHLIKTRGQQVTLRCSPISGHKSVSWYQQVLGQGPQFIFQYYEKEERGRGNFPDRFSARQFPNYSSELNVNALLLGDSALYLCASSLTSSGRGPAFFGQGTRLTVV.

The chain links TRBV9 to TRBJ2-2; D may be TRBD1 (6 bases). Germline CDR1 SGDLS, CDR2 YYNGEE. V was shortened by 4 bases and J by 0 bases, with 13 bases between the two germline ends. This CDR3 is 16 amino acids long. CDR3 sequence: CASSTWDTPNTGELFF. CDR3 nucleotide sequence: TGTGCCAGCAGCACTTGGGACACACCGAACACCGGGGAGCTGTTTTTT.

V gene TRBV4-3 combines with J gene TRBJ2-7, with TRBD1 matching 12 bases. CDR1 and CDR2 from the germline V gene are LGHNA and YSLEER. V gave up 0 bases and J gave up 5 bases; unmatched junction bases: 5. The CDR3 sequence is 16 residues long. The CDR3 region is CASSQDLGTGGDEQYF. CDR3 coding DNA: TGCGCCAGCAGCCAAGATTTGGGGACAGGGGGCGACGAGCAGTACTTC.

The genes are TRBV28 and TRBJ2-7; the match to TRBD2 covers 12 bases. The CDR3 spans 17 residues. The J segment lost 7 bases and the V segment lost 8 bases, leaving 18 bases of the junction unmatched. CDR1 is MDHEN, CDR2 SYDVKM, per germline. The CDR3 coding sequence is TGTGCCAGCTCGAGAGAAGCGAGACTAGCGGGAGTAAGTGAGCAGTACTTC. This translates into CASSREARLAGVSEQYF.

This clone has just one count. The J gene is TRBJ1-2, the V gene TRBV5-1; 11 nucleotides match TRBD1. Germline trimming cut 2 bases from V and 5 bases from J; bases unmatched to any gene: 11. Looked up from germline, CDR1 is SGHRS and CDR2 is YFSETQ. This CDR3 is 17 amino acids long. The CDR3 here is CASSFGSDRGLRYGYTF. CDR3 in DNA: TGCGCCAGCAGCTTCGGTTCGGACAGGGGGCTCAGATATGGCTACACCTTC.

The V gene is TRBV2, the J gene TRBJ2-3; unclear D gene. The V end lost 8 bases, the J end lost 0 bases, and 3 bases lay between the germline ends. The CDR3 extends over 11 amino acids. Germline V gives CDR1 SNHLY, CDR2 FYNNEI. The DNA for the CDR3 is TGTGCCAGCCGGAGCACAGATACGCAGTATTTT. It translates to CASRSTDTQYF.

As DNA, the CDR3 is TGTGCCAGCAGCTTAGGGACAGCCCTAACTACCTACGAGCAGTACTTC. This encodes CASSLGTALTTYEQYF. The rearrangement uses TRBV7-2 and TRBJ2-7, with D possibly matching TRBD1 (6 bases). With 1 base removed from V and 2 bases from J, the gap between germline ends came to 15 bases. This CDR3 comprises 16 residues. Germline CDR1 and CDR2: SGHTA and FQGNSA.

V gene TRBV7-2 combines with J gene TRBJ1-2, with D perhaps TRBD1 (6 bases). V was trimmed by 6 bases and J by 4 bases, leaving 15 bases between them. Germline CDR1 SGHTA, CDR2 FQGNSA. The CDR3 sequence is 14 residues long. This chain's CDR3 is CASRSNTGIYGYTF. CDR3 nucleotides: TGTGCCAGCAGATCCAATACAGGGATCTATGGCTACACCTTC.

This chain joins TRBV7-9 and TRBJ2-7; 14 nucleotides align to TRBD2. The CDR3 runs to 17 residues. Per the germline V gene, CDR1 is SEHNR and CDR2 is FQNEAQ (reference sequence). The ends lost 5 bases at V and 7 bases at J; junction bases unmatched: 13. The CDR3 protein is CASSQPAGLAGGLEQYF. In DNA, the CDR3 is TGTGCCAGCAGCCAACCCGCCGGACTAGCGGGGGGCCTGGAGCAGTACTTC.

This clone was detected only a few times. This chain uses TRBV4-3 with TRBJ2-7; 9 bases align to TRBD2. This CDR3 has 14 amino acids. V lost 1 base and J lost 6; bases outside the gene matches: 4. The germline V gene has CDR1 LGHNA and CDR2 YSLEER. CDR3 residues: CASSQGAGGSEQYF. The CDR3 DNA is TGCGCCAGCAGCCAAGGAGCGGGAGGATCCGAGCAGTACTTC.

The rearrangement joins TRBV19 to TRBJ2-3; 16 bases fit TRBD2. The germline V gene encodes CDR1 LNHDA and CDR2 SQIVND (reference sequence). Trimming removed 6 bases from V and 8 bases from J; junction bases left unmatched: 5. The CDR3 has 15 residues. DNA for the CDR3: TGTGCCAGTAGACCTGGGACTAGCGGGGGGGGTACGCAGTATTTT. Encoded protein: CASRPGTSGGGTQYF.

This sequence joins TRBV6-6 and TRBJ1-3, with 7 bases lining up with TRBD1. The length of the CDR3 is 15 residues. Germline V gene sequence: CDR1 MNHNY, CDR2 SVGAGI (reference sequence). The junction had 4 bases not matched to a gene; V was cut back by 5 bases and J by 0 bases. CDR3 DNA sequence: TGTGCCAGCAGTCGGGACAGCCACTCTGGAAACACCATATATTTT. Translating it yields CASSRDSHSGNTIYF.

This rearrangement joins TRBV6-1 to TRBJ2-1; TRBD1 matches at 10 bases. This CDR3 has 15 residues. J was trimmed by 8 bases and V by 7 bases; bases with no gene match: 11. Germline loops: CDR1 MNHNS, CDR2 SASEGT. The CDR3 loop reads CASTPATGGADEQFF. For the CDR3, the DNA is TGTGCCAGCACCCCGGCGACAGGGGGCGCGGATGAGCAGTTCTTC.

The chain joins TRBV5-1 to TRBJ1-2; D gene unclear. From germline, CDR1 is SGHRS and CDR2 YFSETQ. V lost 4 bases to trimming and J lost 3 bases, with 13 bases between them. The CDR3 contains 14 residues. The CDR3 DNA follows: TGCGCCAGCAGCCCCTACCAGGCTGACTATGGCTACACCTTC. This translates into CASSPYQADYGYTF.

This clone has a handful of counts. The chain recombines TRBV15 with TRBJ2-7; 7 bases agree with TRBD2. Germline CDR1 reads LNHNV; CDR2 reads YYDKDF (reference sequence). V lost 5 bases and J lost 2; bases outside the gene matches: 9. The CDR3 loop spans 15 amino acids. The CDR3 reads CATSGSAGLPYEQYF. The CDR3 region has the DNA TGTGCCACCAGCGGATCAGCGGGGCTACCCTACGAGCAGTACTTC.

The chain has TRBV7-8 and TRBJ2-5; maybe TRBD1 (5 bases). Germline loops: CDR1 SGHVS, CDR2 FQNEAQ. The CDR3 is made up of 14 amino acids. Trimming took off 5 bases at V and 0 bases at J, with 10 bases between the two ends. The CDR3 region has the DNA TGTGCCAGCAGCGCAAGGACAAACCAAGAGACCCAGTACTTC. It codes for CASSARTNQETQYF.

Concerning this clone: An end of the junction does not agree with germline; a read error may underlie this. The chain links TRBV27 to TRBJ2-7; D is unresolved. The CDR3 spans 13 residues. Germline CDR1 is MNHEY and CDR2 is SMNVEV (reference sequence). CDR3 sequence reads: CASSSGNSHEQYF. The CDR3 coding sequence is TGTGCCAGCAGTTCGGGTAACTCCCACGAGCAGTACTTC.

The chain recombines TRBV30 with TRBJ1-1; 7 bases line up with TRBD1. V was clipped by 4 bases and J by 0 bases; unmatched bases: 5. The germline CDR1 and CDR2 sequences are GTSNPN and SVGIG (reference sequence). The CDR3 totals 14 residues. The CDR3 nucleotides are TGTGCCTGGAACCTCGGACAGGTGAACACTGAAGCTTTCTTT. Its protein product is CAWNLGQVNTEAFF.

The CDR3 here is CASSELGLRGFREKLFF. For the CDR3, the DNA is TGTGCCAGCAGTGAATTAGGCCTCAGGGGATTTCGGGAAAAACTGTTTTTT. V usage is TRBV25-1 and J usage is TRBJ1-4; D might be TRBD1 (6 bases). Trimming cost V 1 base and J 8 bases, with 20 bases left between them. This CDR3 is built from 17 residues. Germline CDR1 and CDR2: MGHDK and SYGVNS.